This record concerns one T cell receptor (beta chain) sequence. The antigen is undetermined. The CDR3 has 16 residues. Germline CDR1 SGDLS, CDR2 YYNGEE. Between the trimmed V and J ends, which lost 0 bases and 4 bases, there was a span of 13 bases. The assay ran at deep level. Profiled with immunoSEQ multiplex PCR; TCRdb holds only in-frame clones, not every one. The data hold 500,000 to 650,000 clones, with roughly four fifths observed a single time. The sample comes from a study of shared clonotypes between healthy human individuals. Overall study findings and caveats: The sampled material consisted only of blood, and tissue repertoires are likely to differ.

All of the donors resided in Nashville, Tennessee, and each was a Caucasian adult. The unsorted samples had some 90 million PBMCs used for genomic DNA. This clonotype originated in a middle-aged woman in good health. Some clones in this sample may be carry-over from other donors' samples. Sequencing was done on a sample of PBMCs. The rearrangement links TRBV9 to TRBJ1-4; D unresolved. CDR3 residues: CASSVASGGHNEKLFF. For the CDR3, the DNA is TGTGCCAGCAGCGTAGCTTCGGGCGGTCATAATGAAAAACTGTTTTTT.